Listed here are 30 T cell receptor beta chains from one sample, sequenced in a study of blood T cell repertoires in COVID-19. Sequencing used immunoSEQ multiplex PCR; TCRdb keeps in-frame clones, though not all of them. The table lists over 95,000 clones, less than 90% of them singletons. Sequenced material: peripheral blood. Receptors were obtained from a man in his 70s with active or convalescent COVID-19.

The V and J genes are TRBV28 and TRBJ1-1, with a tentative D call TRBD1 (6 bases). V was pared by 4 bases and J by 1 base, with 7 bases between. The V gene's germline CDR1 is MDHEN and CDR2 SYDVKM. This CDR3 has 13 amino acids. The CDR3 DNA follows: TGTGCCAGCAGTTCGACAGGGAACACTGAAGCTTTCTTT. It yields the protein CASSSTGNTEAFF. Full variable domain (remainder filled in from reference TRBV28 and TRBJ1-1): DVKVTQSSRYLVKRTGEKVFLECVQDMDHENMFWYRQDPGLGLRLIYFSYDVKMKEKGDIPEGYSVSREKKERFSLILESASTNQTSMYLCASSSTGNTEAFFGQGTRLTVV.

The genes are TRBV24-1 and TRBJ2-3, with 14 bases that match TRBD2. With V trimmed by 4 bases and J by 5 bases, 4 bases remained unmatched. Per the germline V gene, CDR1 is KGHDR and CDR2 is SFDVKD. The CDR3 is made up of 16 amino acids. CDR3 residues: CATSDGLAGGLDTQYF. In nucleotides, the CDR3 is TGTGCCACCAGTGACGGACTAGCGGGGGGCCTAGATACGCAGTATTTT.

The rearrangement links TRBV7-2 to TRBJ2-3, with 9 bases that match TRBD2. This CDR3 region has 19 residues. V shed 5 bases and J 6 bases; nucleotides not matched to a gene: 21. Germline V gene lookup returns CDR1 SGHTA and CDR2 FQGNSA. CDR3 region: CASSPFFGNSGGVRDTQYF. DNA for the CDR3: TGTGCCAGCAGCCCGTTTTTTGGTAATAGCGGGGGTGTTCGGGATACGCAGTATTTT.

This clone occurred a few times. This rearrangement joins TRBV11-2 to TRBJ1-1; 8 bases align to TRBD1. V lost 8 bases to trimming and J lost 1 base; unmatched junction nucleotides: 3. CDR3 length equals 13 residues. Germline assignment: CDR1 SGHAT and CDR2 FQNNGV. This CDR3 reads CASQTGENTEAFF. The DNA of the CDR3 is TGTGCCAGCCAGACAGGGGAGAACACTGAAGCTTTCTTT.

This clone was seen just once. The chain employs TRBV7-3 and TRBJ1-1; 10 positions match TRBD1. The length of the CDR3 is 14 residues. Germline V CDR1 and CDR2: SGHTA, FQGTGA. The ends lost 5 bases at V and 5 bases at J; junction bases unmatched: 5. CDR3: CASSDRTGGTEAFF. The CDR3, as DNA: TGTGCCAGCAGCGACAGGACAGGGGGGACTGAAGCTTTCTTT.

This clone was picked up one time. V is TRBV11-2 and J is TRBJ2-1; TRBD2 is a possible D gene (7 bases). This CDR3 is built from 16 residues. Trimming took 5 bases from V and 10 from J, leaving 24 bases between them. Germline V lookup: CDR1 SGHAT, CDR2 FQNNGV. CDR3 DNA: TGTGCCAGCAGCCCCCGGGACACAAGGGGGGGTGGAGAGCAGTTCTTC. This codes for CASSPRDTRGGGEQFF. The whole variable domain, remainder taken from reference TRBV11-2 and TRBJ2-1, is EAGVAQSPRYKIIEKRQSVAFWCNPISGHATLYWYQQILGQGPKLLIQFQNNGVVDDSQLPKDRFSAERLKGVDSTLKIQPAKLEDSAVYLCASSPRDTRGGGEQFFGPGTRLTVL.

This chain uses TRBV5-1 with TRBJ2-5; 8 nucleotides align to TRBD2. Germline V gene sequence: CDR1 SGHRS, CDR2 YFSETQ. CDR3 length equals 15 residues. Unmatched junction bases numbered 8, after V lost 3 bases and J lost 4 bases. CDR3 nucleotides: TGCGCCAGCAGCTCCCCGGACGGGGGGGGAGAGACCCAGTACTTC. As protein: CASSSPDGGGETQYF.

The chain couples TRBV5-1 to TRBJ2-7, with 9 positions matching TRBD1. Germline CDR1 SGHRS, CDR2 YFSETQ. V dropped 1 base and J dropped 0; count of bases not matched to a gene: 8. CDR3 size: 17 residues. The CDR3 sequence is CASSLFTTGQGSYEQYF. The CDR3 region has the DNA TGCGCCAGCAGCTTGTTTACGACGGGACAGGGCTCCTACGAGCAGTACTTC.

CDR3 sequence: CASSWDRDSSYNEQFF. CDR3 bases: TGTGCCAGCAGCTGGGACAGGGATAGCTCCTACAATGAGCAGTTCTTC. The gene calls are TRBV7-2 and TRBJ2-1; 9 bases fit TRBD1. Trimming cost V 4 bases and J 0 bases; bases outside gene matches: 4. This CDR3 is 16 amino acids long. The germline V gene encodes CDR1 SGHTA and CDR2 FQGNSA.

This chain links TRBV6-2 or TRBV6-3 with TRBJ1-1; TRBD1 aligns across 8 bases. CDR3 length: 17 residues. V was pared by 5 bases and J by 3 bases, with 14 bases of the junction left unmatched. From germline, CDR1 is MNHEY and CDR2 SVGEGT. In nucleotides, the CDR3 is TGTGCCAGCAGTCCCTCCGACAGGGGCGGTCCCCACACTGAAGCTTTCTTT. Its translation is CASSPSDRGGPHTEAFF.

This chain connects TRBV6-5 to TRBJ2-5; 7 bases align to TRBD2. The germline V gene has CDR1 MNHEY and CDR2 SVGAGI. This CDR3 region has 14 residues. With V trimmed by 2 bases and J by 5 bases, 5 bases remained unmatched. CDR3 amino acids: CASSYTRLAETQYF. The DNA of the CDR3 is TGTGCCAGCAGTTACACCCGACTAGCCGAGACCCAGTACTTC.

The J gene is TRBJ1-5, the V gene TRBV6-1, with D hard to call. CDR3 length equals 13 residues. Germline CDR1 MNHNS, CDR2 SASEGT. Trimming pared 3 bases from V and 2 bases from J, leaving 5 bases between. The CDR3 DNA sequence: TGTGCCAGCAGTGACCTAGGCAATCAGCCCCAGCATTTT. Protein sequence: CASSDLGNQPQHF.

This chain joins TRBV29-1 and TRBJ2-5, with 9 bases lining up with TRBD2. The trim removed 4 bases at V and 4 bases at J, leaving 4 bases unmatched. Germline-derived CDR1 and CDR2 are SQVTM and ANQGSEA. The CDR3 is 13 residues long. The CDR3 sequence: CSVGSGGGETQYF. CDR3 nucleotide sequence: TGCAGCGTTGGTAGCGGGGGAGGAGAGACCCAGTACTTC.

The chain has TRBV19 and TRBJ2-7, with no clear D. The germline CDR1 and CDR2 sequences are LNHDA and SQIVND (reference sequence). The germline V and J ends were trimmed by 3 bases and 4 bases, with 10 bases remaining between them. The CDR3 has 13 amino acids. The CDR3 bases are TGTGCCAGTAGTATGGGCGAAAGGTACGAGCAGTACTTC. Amino acid sequence: CASSMGERYEQYF. Variable domain in full (rest from reference TRBV19 and TRBJ2-7): DGGITQSPKYLFRKEGQNVTLSCEQNLNHDAMYWYRQDPGQGLRLIYYSQIVNDFQKGDIAEGYSVSREKKESFPLTVTSAQKNPTAFYLCASSMGERYEQYFGPGTRLTVT.

This clone appeared once. V gene TRBV5-1 combines with J gene TRBJ2-5; 9 bases match TRBD2. The V segment lost 7 bases and the J segment 3 bases; nucleotides outside the gene matches: 7. The CDR3 loop spans 14 amino acids. CDR1 SGHRS and CDR2 YFSETQ come from the germline V gene. The CDR3 DNA reads TGCGCCAGCGGAGCGGGGGGTATAAAAGAGACCCAGTACTTC. Amino acid sequence: CASGAGGIKETQYF.

The chain carries TRBV6-5 and TRBJ2-1; the D gene is possibly TRBD1 (6 bases). V lost 7 bases to trimming and J lost 0 bases, with 13 bases between them. The germline V gene encodes CDR1 MNHEY and CDR2 SVGAGI. This CDR3 spans 15 amino acids. Here the CDR3 DNA reads TGTGCCAGCACCCAAAGGGGGAGCTCCTACAATGAGCAGTTCTTC. Protein sequence: CASTQRGSSYNEQFF.

The chain uses TRBV11-1 and TRBJ1-1; TRBD1 is a possible D gene (5 bases). The CDR3 is 16 amino acids. CDR1 is SGHAT, CDR2 FQDESV, per germline (reference sequence). Trimming cost V 5 bases and J 3 bases, with 19 bases left between them. The CDR3 DNA sequence: TGTGCCAGCAGCGAAGCACAGGTCCATGGGGACACTGAAGCTTTCTTT. Translating gives CASSEAQVHGDTEAFF.

J is TRBJ1-5 and V is TRBV5-1; D uncertain. The V gene's germline CDR1 is SGHRS and CDR2 YFSETQ. The V gene lost 2 bases and the J gene lost 1 base, with 10 bases spanning the gap. The CDR3 totals 15 residues. The CDR3 nucleotides read TGCGCCAGCAGCTTAGGCGACACAAGCAATCAGCCCCAGCATTTT. Protein sequence: CASSLGDTSNQPQHF.

This rearrangement joins TRBV28 to TRBJ2-5; 8 bases are shared with TRBD2. CDR1 is MDHEN and CDR2 is SYDVKM in the germline V gene. The CDR3 length is 15 residues. J was trimmed by 5 bases and V by 4 bases; bases with no gene match: 9. The CDR3: CASSSGGAGVETQYF. The CDR3 DNA reads TGTGCCAGCAGTTCGGGAGGGGCGGGGGTTGAGACCCAGTACTTC.

J is TRBJ2-2 and V is TRBV5-1; 8 bases align to TRBD2. The CDR3 length is 15 residues. Looked up from germline, CDR1 is SGHRS and CDR2 is YFSETQ. The junction had 1 base not matched to a gene; V was cut back by 2 bases and J by 1 base. CDR3 bases: TGCGCCAGCAGCTTTGCGGGGGGGAACACCGGGGAGCTGTTTTTT. Residues: CASSFAGGNTGELFF.

V gene TRBV2 combines with J gene TRBJ1-6; TRBD1 aligns across 7 bases. The CDR3 contains 15 residues. The germline gives CDR1 SNHLY, CDR2 FYNNEI. Trimming removed 5 bases from V and 9 bases from J; junction bases left unmatched: 10. The CDR3, as DNA: TGTGCCAGCAGTCCGCGACAGGGCTCCGGTTCACCCCTCCACTTT. Translated, it gives CASSPRQGSGSPLHF.

This clone occurred once. The CDR3 bases are TGTGCCAGCGGAGAGCGGGGGGGCACAGATACGCAGTATTTT. This codes for CASGERGGTDTQYF. The chain carries TRBV9 and TRBJ2-3, with 9 positions matching TRBD2. In germline, CDR1 is SGDLS, CDR2 YYNGEE. The trim removed 7 bases at V and 1 base at J, leaving 4 bases unmatched. The CDR3 has 14 amino acids. Drawing the rest from reference TRBV9 and TRBJ2-3, the complete variable domain is DSGVTQTPKHLITATGQRVTLRCSPRSGDLSVYWYQQSLDQGLQFLIQYYNGEERAKGNILERFSAQQFPDLHSELNLSSLELGDSALYFCASGERGGTDTQYFGPGTRLTVL.

The chain has TRBV7-8 and TRBJ1-6, with a possible D match to TRBD1 (6 bases). V was cut by 2 bases and J by 7 bases, with 15 bases left in between. Germline V gene lookup returns CDR1 SGHVS and CDR2 FQNEAQ. This CDR3 has 16 residues. For the CDR3, the DNA is TGTGCCAGCAGCTTACAAGTACAGGGTTCGAATTCACCCCTCCACTTT. Encoded protein: CASSLQVQGSNSPLHF.

V usage is TRBV18 and J usage is TRBJ2-7; 11 positions match TRBD2. This CDR3 is built from 13 residues. The ends lost 0 bases at V and 9 bases at J; junction bases unmatched: 1. Germline V CDR1 and CDR2: KGHSH, LQKENI. The DNA of the CDR3 is TGTGCCAGCTCACCACCGACTAGCGGGGCGCAGTACTTC. It is translated as CASSPPTSGAQYF.

The chain links TRBV10-1 to TRBJ1-2; maybe TRBD1 (6 bases). The germline gives CDR1 WNHNN, CDR2 SYGVQD (reference sequence). V was cut by 5 bases and J by 2 bases, with 18 bases left in between. This CDR3 comprises 16 residues. As DNA, the CDR3 is TGCGCCAGCAGTAACCATACAGGGAATGGAAACTATGGCTACACCTTC. Its protein product is CASSNHTGNGNYGYTF.

This clone occurred a few times. V gene TRBV6-5 combines with J gene TRBJ1-2, with 7 positions matching TRBD1. V shed 7 bases and J 4 bases; nucleotides not matched to a gene: 9. The CDR3 runs 14 residues. In germline, CDR1 is MNHEY, CDR2 SVGAGI. The CDR3, as DNA: TGTGCCAGCACTCCCCTACAGGGGAGCTATGGCTACACCTTC. Translated, it gives CASTPLQGSYGYTF.

V usage is TRBV11-3 and J usage is TRBJ1-6; D might be TRBD1 (5 bases). Per the germline V gene, CDR1 is SGHNT and CDR2 is YENEEA. The V end was cut by 1 base, the J end by 10 bases, with 23 bases between. This CDR3 comprises 18 residues. CDR3 region: CASSLAGDFYYMGSPLHF. The CDR3 DNA sequence: TGTGCCAGCAGCTTAGCCGGGGACTTTTATTATATGGGGTCACCCCTCCACTTT.

The chain joins TRBV10-3 to TRBJ2-5; the match to TRBD2 covers 9 bases. CDR3 size: 15 residues. Per the germline V gene, CDR1 is ENHRY and CDR2 is SYGVKD. Losses at the gene ends were 0 bases for V and 9 bases for J; bases not matched to a gene: 8. The CDR3 reads CAISESGLAGSPQYF. CDR3 nucleotide sequence: TGTGCCATCAGTGAGTCGGGTCTAGCGGGGTCCCCCCAGTACTTC.

This clone turned up a few times. V gene TRBV7-2 combines with J gene TRBJ2-1, with D maybe TRBD2 (5 bases). V lost 5 bases and J lost 2, with 13 bases in between. The CDR3 extends over 15 amino acids. In germline, CDR1 is SGHTA, CDR2 FQGNSA. CDR3 DNA: TGTGCCAGCAGCCCCGGTCGGGGAACCTACAATGAGCAGTTCTTC. Translation gives CASSPGRGTYNEQFF.

V gene TRBV24-1 combines with J gene TRBJ2-5, with D possibly matching TRBD2 (6 bases). The CDR3 extends over 13 amino acids. Germline lookup yields CDR1 KGHDR and CDR2 SFDVKD. V was shortened by 6 bases and J by 3 bases, with 10 bases between the two germline ends. DNA for the CDR3: TGTGCCACCAGTCCGGGACTTGAAGAGACCCAGTACTTC. Its protein is CATSPGLEETQYF.